Listed here is a single TCR beta chain. These data belong to a study of T cell responses to AZD1222 COVID-19 vaccine. Generated by immunoSEQ multiplex PCR, the TCRdb table keeps only in-frame clones and is missing some. Of roughly 190,000 clones in the sample, around 92% were seen once. The TCR comes from an adult in good health. The source was peripheral blood, collected on day 0 of AZD1222 vaccination.

The chain's CDR3 is CASSQVGVAGYTF. CDR3 coding DNA: TGTGCCAGCAGCCAAGTCGGTGTTGCCGGCTACACCTTC. The J gene is TRBJ1-2, the V gene TRBV14; no firm D call. Germline V gene sequence: CDR1 SGHDN, CDR2 FVKESK. The CDR3 spans 13 residues. V shed 1 base and J shed 8 bases, with 11 bases lying between them.